A single sample gave rise to the 17 T cell receptor beta chains below, sequenced in a study of cytomegalovirus exposure and HLA in healthy donors. Sequencing used immunoSEQ multiplex PCR; TCRdb keeps in-frame clones, though not all of them. This sample has 71,000 or so clones, with roughly 94% found just once. Specimen: PBMCs. The receptors here all came from a young woman in good health and CMV-seropositive.

CDR3 nucleotides: TGTGCCATCAGGAACTCGGGAGTCGCTGAAGCTTTCTTT. It specifies CAIRNSGVAEAFF. The chain couples TRBV10-3 to TRBJ1-1; D is unclear. Trimming shortened V by 6 bases and J by 6 bases, and 14 bases separated the two germline ends. From germline, CDR1 is ENHRY and CDR2 SYGVKD. This CDR3 region has 13 residues.

The V call is TRBV6-1, the J call TRBJ1-2; 9 bases map to TRBD1. The CDR3 is made up of 15 amino acids. With V trimmed by 5 bases and J by 4 bases, 8 bases remained unmatched. CDR1 MNHNS and CDR2 SASEGT come from the germline V gene. The DNA for the CDR3 is TGTGCCAGCAGTCATACTCAGACAGGGGGCTATGGCTACACCTTC. The encoded protein is CASSHTQTGGYGYTF.

The CDR3 spells CASRPGQVIRDGYTF. Written as DNA, the CDR3 is TGTGCCAGCAGGCCGGGACAGGTAATACGAGATGGCTACACCTTC. This chain joins TRBV6-5 and TRBJ1-2; 8 bases are a match to TRBD1. The germline V gene encodes CDR1 MNHEY and CDR2 SVGAGI. The CDR3 loop spans 15 amino acids. V dropped 6 bases and J dropped 6; count of bases not matched to a gene: 12.

The chain is built from TRBV6-5 and TRBJ1-2; 8 bases are a match to TRBD1. CDR3 length: 16 residues. CDR1 and CDR2 (germline): MNHEY, SVGAGI. Trimming at V came to 2 bases and at J to 3 bases, leaving 8 bases not matched to a gene. For the CDR3, the DNA is TGTGCCAGCAGTTACACCTTACTACAGGGGGACTATGGCTACACCTTC. This sequence encodes CASSYTLLQGDYGYTF.

CDR3 protein: CASSSGHLNTEAFF. As DNA, the CDR3 is TGTGCCAGCAGCTCGGGACACCTGAACACTGAAGCTTTCTTT. This rearrangement joins TRBV7-8 to TRBJ1-1; D possibly corresponds to TRBD1 (6 bases). The V end lost 4 bases, the J end lost 0 bases, and 9 bases lay between the germline ends. The germline V gene encodes CDR1 SGHVS and CDR2 FQNEAQ. There are 14 residues in the CDR3.

The genes are TRBV6-1 and TRBJ2-1; 11 bases map to TRBD1. Germline-derived CDR1 and CDR2 are MNHNS and SASEGT. Trimming at V came to 9 bases and at J to 4 bases, leaving 5 bases not matched to a gene. The CDR3 has 14 amino acids. The chain's CDR3 is CASSRDRGYNEQFF. CDR3 DNA: TGTGCCAGTTCCCGGGACAGGGGGTACAATGAGCAGTTCTTC.

The chain links TRBV7-9 to TRBJ2-7, with D tentatively TRBD1 (6 bases). Germline V lookup: CDR1 SEHNR, CDR2 FQNEAQ (reference sequence). V was trimmed by 4 bases and J by 2 bases, leaving 21 bases between them. The CDR3 length is 17 residues. CDR3 protein: CASSSQMGPGVTYEQYF. Written as DNA, the CDR3 is TGTGCCAGCAGCTCCCAAATGGGGCCAGGGGTAACCTACGAGCAGTACTTC.

This chain uses TRBV2 with TRBJ2-2; D is possibly TRBD2 (5 bases). This CDR3 is 15 amino acids long. Deletions cut 4 bases from V and 5 bases from J, with 14 bases between. Germline loops: CDR1 SNHLY, CDR2 FYNNEI. The CDR3 nucleotides read TGTGCCAGCAGTGTGAGGGCAAGCGGAACCGGGGAGCTGTTTTTT. Its protein product is CASSVRASGTGELFF.

This clone occurred once. The chain couples TRBV2 to TRBJ2-7, with 14 bases lining up with TRBD2. J lost 0 bases, V lost 11 bases, and 30 bases had no gene match. The CDR3 spans 23 residues. From germline, CDR1 is SNHLY and CDR2 FYNNEI. CDR3 protein: CAHEALPEVGLAGVDTSSYEQYF. The CDR3 DNA is TGTGCCCACGAAGCCCTACCCGAAGTGGGACTAGCGGGAGTAGACACCAGCTCCTACGAGCAGTACTTC.

The chain joins TRBV4-3 to TRBJ1-2; D uncertain. Germline V gene sequence: CDR1 LGHNA, CDR2 YSLEER. V lost 1 base and J 4 bases, leaving 7 bases between the germline ends. The CDR3 has 13 residues. CDR3 protein: CASSQGQFYGYTF. In DNA, the CDR3 is TGCGCCAGCAGCCAAGGCCAGTTCTATGGCTACACCTTC.

The chain links TRBV2 to TRBJ2-5; 12 nucleotides align to TRBD2. With 6 bases clipped from V and 7 bases from J, the junction kept 6 bases outside the gene matches. This CDR3 region has 14 residues. From germline, CDR1 is SNHLY and CDR2 FYNNEI. CDR3 in amino acids: CASRGLAGLGTQYF. CDR3 DNA: TGTGCCAGCAGAGGACTAGCGGGGTTAGGGACCCAGTACTTC.

In DNA, the CDR3 is TGTGCCAGCCGTGTACATATGAACACTGAAGCTTTCTTT. Protein: CASRVHMNTEAFF. V and J are TRBV14 and TRBJ1-1; D is ambiguous. CDR3 size: 13 residues. V was clipped by 8 bases and J by 0 bases, with 10 bases between them. Germline assignment: CDR1 SGHDN and CDR2 FVKESK.

The gene calls are TRBV5-8 and TRBJ1-5; TRBD1 might be the D (5 bases). Germline V gene data show CDR1 as SGHTS and CDR2 as YDEGEE. The CDR3 is 15 amino acids. V was cut by 0 bases and J by 0 bases, with 7 bases left in between. CDR3 residues: CASSLARDSNQPQHF. CDR3 bases: TGTGCCAGCAGCTTGGCCAGGGATAGCAATCAGCCCCAGCATTTT.

The V gene is TRBV10-3, the J gene TRBJ2-5; 8 bases are a match to TRBD1. The length of the CDR3 is 14 residues. CDR1 ENHRY and CDR2 SYGVKD come from the germline V gene. With V trimmed by 6 bases and J by 2 bases, 5 bases remained unmatched. As DNA, the CDR3 is TGTGCCATCAGACGGACAGGGAAGCAAGAGACCCAGTACTTC. This gives the protein CAIRRTGKQETQYF.

V usage is TRBV19 and J usage is TRBJ1-2; TRBD1 matches 8 bases. CDR1 and CDR2 from the germline V gene are LNHDA and SQIVND (reference sequence). V was clipped by 10 bases and J by 1 base; unmatched bases: 11. The CDR3 runs to 15 residues. As DNA, the CDR3 is TGTGCCACCCACGGTACACAGGGGGTTAACTATGGCTACACCTTC. It codes for CATHGTQGVNYGYTF.

The chain is built from TRBV29-1 and TRBJ1-1, with 7 bases aligning to TRBD1. Germline CDR1 and CDR2: SQVTM and ANQGSEA. V gave up 6 bases and J gave up 0 bases; unmatched junction bases: 4. CDR3 size: 13 residues. The CDR3 bases are TGCAGCGTCAGGGGACAGCTGAACACTGAAGCTTTCTTT. It specifies CSVRGQLNTEAFF.

V and J are TRBV7-3 and TRBJ2-2; TRBD2 agrees at 9 bases. Germline CDR1 SGHTA, CDR2 FQGTGA. The CDR3 sequence is 15 residues long. V was clipped by 5 bases and J by 6 bases; unmatched bases: 7. CDR3 loop: CASSPRRGGPGELFF. CDR3 DNA sequence: TGTGCCAGCAGCCCTAGGCGGGGGGGCCCCGGGGAGCTGTTTTTT. The variable domain in full, completed from reference TRBV7-3 and TRBJ2-2, reads GAGVSQTPSNKVTEKGKYVELRCDPISGHTALYWYRQSLGQGPEFLIYFQGTGAADDSGLPNDRFFAVRPEGSVSTLKIQRTERGDSAVYLCASSPRRGGPGELFFGEGSRLTVL.